Reported below is one TCR beta chain. This sample stems from a study of blood T cell repertoires in COVID-19. Only in-frame clones appear in the TCRdb table, and some are missing; sequencing was by immunoSEQ multiplex PCR. The sample contains around 340,000 clones, roughly 86% of which appear only once. Germline V gene lookup returns CDR1 MDHEN and CDR2 SYDVKM. Trimming removed 10 bases from V and 2 bases from J; junction bases left unmatched: 16. This CDR3 comprises 16 residues. Participants spanned ages about 18 to 100 years and resided in about two dozen US areas. Cohort allocation depended upon clinical history that participants reported.

V and J are TRBV28 and TRBJ1-1; 7 nucleotides line up with TRBD1. The receptor was isolated from a woman under 40 who had been exposed to COVID-19. The sample consisted of PBMCs or T cells enriched from blood (not recorded which). The CDR3 DNA follows: TGTGCCATTATTGGGACAGCCCCAACCGGCAACACTGAAGCTTTCTTT. This translates into CAIIGTAPTGNTEAFF.